Detailed here is one T cell receptor (beta chain). Its antigen is not known. The data belong to a study of OX40 agonist ivuxolimab in advanced cancers. Study in general: Enrolled patients in dose escalation had cancers that were hepatocellular carcinoma, melanoma, renal cell or head and neck cancer. Study findings and constraints: No determination was made of the antigen specificity of the expanded peripheral T cells. CD4+ and CD8+ blood T cells expanded clonally by week 6 at 0.1 to 3.0 mg/kg.

Sequencing used immunoSEQ multiplex PCR; TCRdb keeps in-frame clones, though not all of them. The data show 45,000 to 60,000 clones, roughly nine tenths seen once. Blood sampling was done at baseline, cycle 4 day 1, and cycle 7 day 1. This TCR derives from an adult with an advanced solid tumor such as melanoma, head and neck, liver or kidney cancer. The material was CD4+ or CD8+ T cells sorted from blood, obtained in a trial of the OX40 agonist ivuxolimab.

The CDR3 DNA follows: TGTGCCAGCAGGGATGGAGATACGCAGTATTTT. Amino acids: CASRDGDTQYF. V gene TRBV6-6 combines with J gene TRBJ2-3; D gene ambiguous. Germline V gene data show CDR1 as MNHNY and CDR2 as SVGAGI (reference sequence). This CDR3 has 11 residues. Between the trimmed V and J ends, which lost 6 bases and 5 bases, there was a span of 6 bases.